Listed below are T cell receptor beta chains from one sample, sequenced in a study of T-cell memory formation after mild COVID-19. TCRdb re-called the 5' RACE reads with MiXCR, one entry per CDR3 protein. The sample has about 400,000 distinct CDR3 sequences, around 24% seen once; the top ten hold 7.5% to 10%. The sample comprised PBMCs or a T cell subset sorted from them (not recorded which). Receptors originate from an adult woman who had mild COVID-19 (a few samples of this study predate the infection). Cell type and time point are not known. The CDR3 runs from the conserved cysteine through the conserved F or W. A D gene is named only where the DNA matches it firmly. Where a row states a size, it is once, few, many or the class of an expanded clone; other rows omit it.

d_call: NA
j_call: TRBJ1-2
v_call: TRBV27
clone_size: NA
cdr3_aa: CASSDGYGYTF
cdr3_nt: TGTGCCAGCTCCGACGGTTATGGCTACACCTTC

d_call: TRBD2
j_call: TRBJ2-4
v_call: TRBV4-1
clone_size: many
cdr3_aa: CASSQLAGKNIQYF
cdr3_nt: TGCGCCAGCAGCCAACTAGCGGGGAAAAACATTCAGTACTTC

d_call: NA
j_call: TRBJ2-1
v_call: TRBV4-1
clone_size: few
cdr3_aa: CASSQDRRGTGPREQFF
cdr3_nt: TGCGCCAGCAGCCAAGATCGTAGGGGGACCGGACCTCGGGAGCAGTTCTTC

d_call: TRBD2
j_call: TRBJ2-4
v_call: TRBV20-1
clone_size: few
cdr3_aa: CSAIPGAGGTKNIQYF
cdr3_nt: TGCAGTGCTATACCCGGGGCGGGAGGAACCAAAAACATTCAGTACTTC

d_call: TRBD1
j_call: TRBJ1-5
v_call: TRBV12-3/TRBV12-4
clone_size: NA
cdr3_aa: CASSSATGTGLNSNQPQHF
cdr3_nt: TGTGCCAGCAGTTCCGCGACCGGGACAGGGCTTAATAGCAATCAGCCCCAGCATTTT

d_call: NA
j_call: TRBJ1-4
v_call: TRBV5-1
clone_size: once
cdr3_aa: CASSFGNIEKLFF
cdr3_nt: TGCGCCAGCAGCTTTGGAAACATTGAAAAACTGTTTTTT

d_call: TRBD1
j_call: TRBJ1-6
v_call: TRBV5-6
clone_size: few
cdr3_aa: CASSLAGTVRGNSPLHF
cdr3_nt: TGTGCCAGCAGCTTGGCCGGGACAGTGAGGGGTAATTCACCCCTCCACTTT

d_call: NA
j_call: TRBJ2-5
v_call: TRBV7-6
clone_size: NA
cdr3_aa: CASSLVWQGETQYF
cdr3_nt: TGTGCCAGCAGCTTAGTCTGGCAGGGAGAGACCCAGTACTTC

d_call: TRBD1
j_call: TRBJ2-2
v_call: TRBV5-1
clone_size: many
cdr3_aa: CASTDGTANTGELFF
cdr3_nt: TGCGCCAGCACTGACGGGACAGCGAACACCGGGGAGCTGTTTTTT

d_call: TRBD1
j_call: TRBJ2-3
v_call: TRBV27
clone_size: NA
cdr3_aa: CASSHTGGAWADTQYF
cdr3_nt: TGTGCCAGCAGTCATACAGGGGGCGCCTGGGCAGATACGCAGTATTTT

d_call: TRBD1
j_call: TRBJ2-7
v_call: TRBV7-2
clone_size: NA
cdr3_aa: CASSARTGGYEQYF
cdr3_nt: TGTGCCAGCAGCGCACGGACAGGGGGCTACGAGCAGTACTTC

d_call: NA
j_call: TRBJ2-3
v_call: TRBV10-3
clone_size: NA
cdr3_aa: CAIGEGLGSTDTQYF
cdr3_nt: TGTGCCATCGGGGAAGGACTGGGTAGCACAGATACGCAGTATTTT

d_call: TRBD2
j_call: TRBJ2-2
v_call: TRBV29-1
clone_size: NA
cdr3_aa: CSVEVAGAGELFF
cdr3_nt: TGCAGCGTTGAAGTAGCGGGAGCCGGGGAGCTGTTTTTT

d_call: TRBD2
j_call: TRBJ2-3
v_call: TRBV24-1
clone_size: few
cdr3_aa: CATSDPSGGGDTQYF
cdr3_nt: TGTGCCACCAGTGATCCCAGCGGGGGAGGGGATACGCAGTATTTT

d_call: NA
j_call: TRBJ1-5
v_call: TRBV24-1
clone_size: NA
cdr3_aa: CATSDSIISNQPQHF
cdr3_nt: TGTGCCACCAGTGATTCGATAATCAGCAATCAGCCCCAGCATTTT

d_call: NA
j_call: TRBJ1-5
v_call: TRBV5-6
clone_size: NA
cdr3_aa: CASSFSPLRKQPQHF
cdr3_nt: TGTGCCAGCAGCTTCTCACCTCTAAGGAAACAGCCCCAGCATTTT

d_call: TRBD2
j_call: TRBJ2-7
v_call: TRBV12-3/TRBV12-4
clone_size: few
cdr3_aa: CASSRRTSGGAYEQYF
cdr3_nt: TGTGCCAGCAGCCGTCGGACTAGCGGGGGGGCCTACGAGCAGTACTTC

d_call: NA
j_call: TRBJ2-2
v_call: TRBV6-2/TRBV6-3
clone_size: few
cdr3_aa: CASSRPLGVSPGAGELFF
cdr3_nt: TGTGCCAGCAGTCGCCCCCTCGGTGTGAGCCCCGGGGCCGGGGAGCTGTTTTTT